Listed below are T cell receptor beta chains from one sample, sequenced in a study of blood T cell repertoires in COVID-19. Assay used: immunoSEQ multiplex PCR; TCRdb lists only in-frame clones, some missing. The sample lists 190,000 or so clones, around 85% seen once, with around 19% in the top ten. The sample was PBMCs or T cells enriched from blood (not recorded which). These receptors all stem from a middle-aged man who had recovered from COVID-19. The conserved cysteine and the conserved F or W are not part of the CDR3 here. D genes are given only for firm matches.

>TRBV4-1|TRBD2|TRBJ2-3
ASSRITGRGRAQDTQY
>TRBV25-1|TRBD1|TRBJ2-7
ASSPENRGSYEQY
>TRBV7-3|.|TRBJ1-4
ASSLYGTLNEKLF
>TRBV15|.|TRBJ2-2
ATSRAGDGELF
>TRBV24-1|TRBD2|TRBJ2-1
ATSDPRTSNEQF
>TRBV4-3|.|TRBJ1-1
ASSQVQATEAF
>TRBV7-9|.|TRBJ1-6
ASRRTALNSPLH
>TRBV7-6|TRBD1|TRBJ2-7
ASSLDDRGVYEQY
>TRBV30|.|TRBJ1-2
AWSVNRRLGLFYT
>TRBV4-1|.|TRBJ1-2
ASSQEGRSNYGYT
>TRBV7-2|.|TRBJ2-5
ASSFESGPRETQY
>TRBV5-4|.|TRBJ2-5
ASSLGSSIQETQY
>TRBV28|.|TRBJ1-5
ASRYRSRGQPQH
>TRBV28|.|TRBJ1-1
ASSFPGNTEAF
>TRBV28|TRBD1|TRBJ1-4
ASSHRGTNEKLF
>TRBV27|.|TRBJ1-6
ASSLEYTNSPLH
>TRBV7-2|TRBD1|TRBJ1-4
ASSPGDRGHEKLF
>TRBV28|.|TRBJ1-2
ASSSTGIYGYT
>TRBV4-3|.|TRBJ2-7
ASSQENGIYEQY
>TRBV11-2|.|TRBJ2-1
ASSLNQTSASYNEQF
>TRBV5-1|TRBD1|TRBJ2-5
ASSLAGTGAQETQY
>TRBV18|.|TRBJ1-3
ASSPRQPQFSGNTIY
>TRBV5-1|TRBD2|TRBJ2-2
ASSPTSANTGELF
>TRBV19|.|TRBJ1-1
ASSLGQNTEAF
>TRBV7-9|.|TRBJ2-3
ASRSGAHTQY
>TRBV6-2/TRBV6-3|.|TRBJ1-5
ASSHDRNNQPQH
>TRBV4-1|TRBD1|TRBJ1-5
ASSHSGTENQPQH
>TRBV2|TRBD2|TRBJ2-1
ASRAGGPNNEQF
>TRBV14|.|TRBJ1-6
ASSQTLVSSPLH
>TRBV11-3|.|TRBJ2-3
ASSLDEADTQY
>TRBV7-9|TRBD2|TRBJ2-7
ASSSTEGLIYEQY
>TRBV2|.|TRBJ2-3
ASSGAGVRHTQY
>TRBV19|TRBD1|TRBJ2-3
ASRGTGSDTQY
>TRBV6-6|.|TRBJ2-7
ASSYSRGTTSEQY
>TRBV12-3/TRBV12-4|.|TRBJ2-1
ASSSRNEQF
>TRBV9|TRBD2|TRBJ2-1
ASSLSGSTYNEQF
>TRBV24-1|.|TRBJ2-7
ATSDFRGYEQY
>TRBV24-1|.|TRBJ1-4
ATSDPQGQGEKLF
>TRBV28|TRBD1|TRBJ2-4
ASSFLLQGDSIQY
>TRBV27|.|TRBJ1-2
ASSPLPLDTSGGYT
>TRBV7-9|TRBD2|TRBJ2-1
ASSLALLAGVYNEQF